This T cell receptor (beta chain) originates from a study of CD8+CD57+ T cells in acquired aplastic anemia (dated by TCRdb to between 2018 and 2020). Regarding the complete study: Extracted DNA from sorted CD4+ and CD8+ cells averaged about 2.9 ug, ranging from roughly 0.19 to 27.4 ug. CD8+CD57+ expansion was defined as frequency above the mean frequency observed in healthy subjects.

This clonotype was detected ten times or more. It lacks a known antigen. No base qualities exist here, and no much larger clone lies one base off it. Expansion of CD8+CD57+ cells had been shown by flow cytometry in the patients chosen for sequencing. Every patient had severe acquired aplastic anemia, diagnosed using the International Study of Aplastic Anemia and Agranulocytosis and Camitta criteria. No patient had received any therapy when blood was sampled. The study deep-sequenced TCR repertoires of sorted CD4+ and CD8+ blood T cells from severe aplastic anemia patients and healthy subjects. Patients were enrolled in the USA under clinicaltrials.gov protocols 00001620, 01623167, 00001397, 00071045, 00081523 and 00961064. Ficoll-Paque density gradient centrifugation was used to isolate peripheral blood mononuclear cells. Before DNA extraction, CD4+ and CD8+ T cells were sorted with FACS or magnetic beads.

The research as a whole found: Twenty-nine CD8+ CDR3 sequences were found in both patients and controls but appeared to be highly expressed in patients and within the immunodominant clones of the patients. Between patients and healthy controls, no significant difference in CD8+ Simpson's diversity was found (P=0.060).

Genomic DNA served as template for TCR beta VDJ combination and CDR3 sequence profiling. TCR repertoire sequencing was run on an Illumina HiSeq 2000. On the study's bioinformatics: Repertoires were assessed using TRBV/TRBJ rearrangement plots, CDR3 size and DJ length profiles, and Simpson's diversity index. The most abundant DNA sequence in the deep sequencing data was taken as the immunodominant clone. CDR3 amino acid sequences were checked for sharing across subjects and were also compared against the VDJdb database and published repertoires. The public sequencing data were trimmed at Q25 with fastp and processed into clonotypes with MiXCR by TCRdb, which kept only in-frame beta chains. Every CDR3 protein is listed once, alongside the most common genes and DNA of its rows. The V and J calls here are based on TCRdb, not the publication. Within this sample are more than 150,000 distinct CDR3 sequences, with nearly 50% of them counted one time only. 10% to 15% of the sample is in the top ten clones.

Measured from the cysteine to the phenylalanine, the CDR3 is 15 residues long. The read is trimmed to its CDR3 DNA, 45 bases read in frame from base 1. CDR1 SGHTA and CDR2 FQGNSA were looked up in the germline V gene. V is cut back by 5 bases and J by 2 bases, with 5 bases in the junction unmatched. Recombination linked TRBV7-2 to TRBJ2-2; TRBD1 lines up with 7 middle nucleotides. Material for sequencing was sorted CD4+, CD8+, or CD8+CD57+ T cells (not recorded which) from PBMCs. The sequence derives from a human donor with aplastic anemia. The DNA is TGTGCCAGCAGCCGAAACAGGGGAAACACCGGGGAGCTGTTTTTT. Translated, this gives CASSRNRGNTGELFF.